This T cell receptor beta chain was captured by sequencing in a study of blood T cell repertoires in COVID-19. On the study more broadly: Sources were T cells, B-cell-depleted T cells, or PBMCs; the material itself was cDNA or gDNA.

The table came from immunoSEQ multiplex PCR; TCRdb's copy has only in-frame clones and leaves some out. The table records 200,000 to 250,000 clones, 70% to 90% of them present only once. CDR3 size: 13 residues. V was trimmed by 0 bases and J by 8 bases, leaving 9 bases between them. Germline V gene sequence: CDR1 SGHNT, CDR2 YYREEE (reference sequence). This receptor was obtained from a woman younger than 45 who had recovered from COVID-19. Sequenced: peripheral blood. The V call is TRBV5-4, the J call TRBJ2-4; D call uncertain. CDR3: CASSLGGAYIQYF. In nucleotides, the CDR3 is TGTGCCAGCAGCTTGGGAGGCGCGTACATTCAGTACTTC.